This is a list of T cell receptor beta chains from one sample in a study of T cell responses to AZD1222 COVID-19 vaccine. Here immunoSEQ multiplex PCR was the method, and the copy in TCRdb shows in-frame clones only, minus some. The sample lists some 100,000 clones, roughly 90% occurring once. The sequencing here drew on peripheral blood, taken on day 0 of AZD1222 vaccination. The source of these receptors is an adult in good health. The CDR3 runs from the conserved cysteine through the conserved F or W. The D gene is left open where the match is weak. The size entry is marked missing in some rows and otherwise reads once, few, many or a size class.

abundance: NA
d_gene: TRBD1
j_gene: TRBJ1-5
v_gene: TRBV7-6
CDR3aa: CASSPRPRQGDQPQHF
CDR3nt: TGTGCCAGCAGCCCGCGACCCCGACAGGGGGATCAGCCCCAGCATTTT

abundance: NA
d_gene: NA
j_gene: TRBJ1-5
v_gene: TRBV18
CDR3aa: CASSLARSKQPQHF
CDR3nt: TGTGCCAGCTCACTGGCCAGGTCGAAGCAGCCCCAGCATTTT

abundance: NA
d_gene: NA
j_gene: TRBJ1-6
v_gene: TRBV4-3
CDR3aa: CASSQDPSVGGNNSPLHF
CDR3nt: TGCGCCAGCAGCCAAGATCCGTCGGTAGGGGGTAATAATTCACCCCTCCACTTT

abundance: few
d_gene: TRBD1
j_gene: TRBJ2-7
v_gene: TRBV5-4
CDR3aa: CASRDRGSYEQYF
CDR3nt: TGTGCCAGCCGGGACAGGGGTTCCTACGAGCAGTACTTC

abundance: NA
d_gene: TRBD1
j_gene: TRBJ2-3
v_gene: TRBV11-2
CDR3aa: CASSIRGGTGSSTDTQYF
CDR3nt: TGTGCCAGCTCAATCAGGGGGGGGACAGGGAGCAGCACAGATACGCAGTATTTT

abundance: NA
d_gene: NA
j_gene: TRBJ1-1
v_gene: TRBV4-3
CDR3aa: CASSQDRGRTEAFF
CDR3nt: TGCGCCAGCAGCCAAGATAGGGGTCGCACTGAAGCTTTCTTT

abundance: few
d_gene: NA
j_gene: TRBJ2-2
v_gene: TRBV30
CDR3aa: CAWSGGTPGTGELFF
CDR3nt: TGTGCCTGGAGTGGGGGTACCCCGGGCACCGGGGAGCTGTTTTTT

abundance: NA
d_gene: NA
j_gene: TRBJ2-7
v_gene: TRBV10-3
CDR3aa: CAIRGPGDEQYF
CDR3nt: TGTGCCATCAGGGGCCCGGGGGACGAGCAGTACTTC

abundance: NA
d_gene: NA
j_gene: TRBJ2-3
v_gene: TRBV2
CDR3aa: CASIYRHRSTDTQYF
CDR3nt: TGTGCCAGCATCTATAGACACCGTAGCACAGATACGCAGTATTTT

abundance: once
d_gene: TRBD1
j_gene: TRBJ1-6
v_gene: TRBV10-2
CDR3aa: CASSTTGGGSPLHF
CDR3nt: TGCGCCAGCAGCACGACAGGGGGTGGCTCACCCCTCCACTTT

abundance: NA
d_gene: NA
j_gene: TRBJ1-1
v_gene: TRBV7-8
CDR3aa: CASSLRGHTEAFF
CDR3nt: TGTGCCAGCAGCTTACGGGGCCACACTGAAGCTTTCTTT

abundance: NA
d_gene: TRBD1
j_gene: TRBJ2-7
v_gene: TRBV12-3/TRBV12-4
CDR3aa: CASSRQGYEQYF
CDR3nt: TGTGCCAGCAGTCGACAGGGCTACGAGCAGTACTTC

abundance: NA
d_gene: NA
j_gene: TRBJ1-5
v_gene: TRBV6-1
CDR3aa: CASSESQTQHF
CDR3nt: TGTGCCAGCAGTGAGAGCCAGACCCAGCATTTT

abundance: NA
d_gene: TRBD2
j_gene: TRBJ2-5
v_gene: TRBV9
CDR3aa: CASSVAGLAETQYF
CDR3nt: TGTGCCAGCAGCGTAGCGGGACTAGCGGAGACCCAGTACTTC

abundance: NA
d_gene: NA
j_gene: TRBJ2-1
v_gene: TRBV5-1
CDR3aa: CASSQESGRYNEQFF
CDR3nt: TGCGCCAGCAGCCAAGAATCGGGGAGGTACAATGAGCAGTTCTTC

abundance: NA
d_gene: NA
j_gene: TRBJ2-7
v_gene: TRBV4-3
CDR3aa: CASSQDLNRRYEQYF
CDR3nt: TGCGCCAGCAGCCAAGATCTAAACAGAAGGTACGAGCAGTACTTC

abundance: NA
d_gene: NA
j_gene: TRBJ2-3
v_gene: TRBV7-2
CDR3aa: CASSLGGLGTDTQYF
CDR3nt: TGTGCCAGCAGCTTGGGGGGGCTAGGCACAGATACGCAGTATTTT

abundance: once
d_gene: TRBD2
j_gene: TRBJ2-1
v_gene: TRBV18
CDR3aa: CASSPLPGTSGGESNEQFF
CDR3nt: TGTGCCAGCTCACCACTCCCCGGGACTAGCGGGGGGGAGAGCAATGAGCAGTTCTTC

abundance: NA
d_gene: NA
j_gene: TRBJ2-7
v_gene: TRBV18
CDR3aa: CASSPANIHEQYF
CDR3nt: TGTGCCAGCTCACCAGCCAATATCCACGAGCAGTACTTC

abundance: NA
d_gene: NA
j_gene: TRBJ1-1
v_gene: TRBV3-1/TRBV3-2
CDR3aa: CASSQATLEAFF
CDR3nt: TGTGCCAGCAGCCAAGCTACCCTTGAAGCTTTCTTT

abundance: NA
d_gene: NA
j_gene: TRBJ1-5
v_gene: TRBV27
CDR3aa: CASGPEGQISQPQHF
CDR3nt: TGTGCCAGCGGCCCTGAGGGACAAATTAGTCAGCCCCAGCATTTT

abundance: medium-sized
d_gene: NA
j_gene: TRBJ2-3
v_gene: TRBV6-4
CDR3aa: CASSEASTDTQYF
CDR3nt: TGTGCCAGCAGTGAGGCCAGCACAGATACGCAGTATTTT

abundance: NA
d_gene: NA
j_gene: TRBJ1-1
v_gene: TRBV12-3/TRBV12-4
CDR3aa: CASSFSRGVKAFF
CDR3nt: TGTGCCAGCAGTTTCTCGCGAGGAGTAAAAGCTTTCTTT

abundance: NA
d_gene: NA
j_gene: TRBJ1-1
v_gene: TRBV11-2
CDR3aa: CASSLALFSNTEAFF
CDR3nt: TGTGCCAGCAGCTTAGCTTTATTCTCGAACACTGAAGCTTTCTTT

abundance: NA
d_gene: NA
j_gene: TRBJ2-7
v_gene: TRBV7-9
CDR3aa: CASSLVPTYEQYF
CDR3nt: TGTGCCAGCAGCTTAGTCCCCACGTACGAGCAGTACTTC

abundance: NA
d_gene: TRBD1
j_gene: TRBJ1-6
v_gene: TRBV18
CDR3aa: CASSGPGTAEYSPLHF
CDR3nt: TGTGCCAGCTCAGGACCCGGGACAGCGGAATATTCACCCCTCCACTTT

abundance: once
d_gene: TRBD2
j_gene: TRBJ2-3
v_gene: TRBV10-2
CDR3aa: CASSYAGGTDTQYF
CDR3nt: TGCGCCAGCAGTTACGCGGGGGGCACAGATACGCAGTATTTT

abundance: NA
d_gene: NA
j_gene: TRBJ1-4
v_gene: TRBV3-1/TRBV3-2
CDR3aa: CASSHLRDTATNEKLFF
CDR3nt: TGTGCCAGCAGCCATTTGAGAGACACAGCAACTAATGAAAAACTGTTTTTT

abundance: NA
d_gene: NA
j_gene: TRBJ1-3
v_gene: TRBV7-9
CDR3aa: CASSLEQGNTIYF
CDR3nt: TGTGCCAGCAGCTTAGAACAGGGAAACACCATATATTTT

abundance: once
d_gene: TRBD1
j_gene: TRBJ1-4
v_gene: TRBV10-3
CDR3aa: CAISRGDEKLFF
CDR3nt: TGTGCCATCAGCAGGGGGGATGAAAAACTGTTTTTT

abundance: NA
d_gene: NA
j_gene: TRBJ2-5
v_gene: TRBV4-1
CDR3aa: CASSQDVGGQGTQYF
CDR3nt: TGCGCCAGCAGCCAAGATGTTGGAGGGCAAGGGACCCAGTACTTC

abundance: NA
d_gene: NA
j_gene: TRBJ1-1
v_gene: TRBV4-2
CDR3aa: CASNPSGSDTEAFF
CDR3nt: TGTGCCAGCAACCCCAGCGGGAGCGACACTGAAGCTTTCTTT

abundance: NA
d_gene: NA
j_gene: TRBJ2-2
v_gene: TRBV11-2
CDR3aa: CASSLSGTGELFF
CDR3nt: TGTGCCAGCAGCTTAAGTGGTACCGGGGAGCTGTTTTTT

abundance: many
d_gene: TRBD2
j_gene: TRBJ2-2
v_gene: TRBV4-2
CDR3aa: CASSDGAASGALNTGELFF
CDR3nt: TGTGCCAGCAGCGATGGGGCGGCTAGCGGGGCCCTGAACACCGGGGAGCTGTTTTTT

abundance: NA
d_gene: TRBD1
j_gene: TRBJ1-4
v_gene: TRBV6-5
CDR3aa: CASEGQGYEKLFF
CDR3nt: TGTGCCAGCGAGGGACAGGGATATGAAAAACTGTTTTTT

abundance: NA
d_gene: NA
j_gene: TRBJ1-2
v_gene: TRBV5-3
CDR3aa: CARSLRVGYTF
CDR3nt: TGTGCCAGAAGCTTGAGGGTTGGCTACACCTTC

abundance: NA
d_gene: NA
j_gene: TRBJ2-1
v_gene: TRBV6-2/TRBV6-3
CDR3aa: CASSYREPYNEQFF
CDR3nt: TGTGCCAGCAGTTACAGGGAACCATACAATGAGCAGTTCTTC

abundance: NA
d_gene: NA
j_gene: TRBJ1-2
v_gene: TRBV27
CDR3aa: CASSLRGSLYGYTF
CDR3nt: TGTGCCAGCAGTTTGAGGGGATCCCTCTATGGCTACACCTTC

abundance: NA
d_gene: NA
j_gene: TRBJ1-3
v_gene: TRBV28
CDR3aa: CASRLFGAGNTIYF
CDR3nt: TGTGCCAGCAGACTCTTCGGGGCTGGAAACACCATATATTTT

abundance: NA
d_gene: NA
j_gene: TRBJ1-1
v_gene: TRBV28
CDR3aa: CASSERIRGAFF
CDR3nt: TGTGCCAGCAGTGAGAGGATTCGGGGAGCTTTCTTT

abundance: NA
d_gene: TRBD1
j_gene: TRBJ2-5
v_gene: TRBV5-1
CDR3aa: CASSLGRWDRAGETQYF
CDR3nt: TGCGCCAGCAGCTTGGGTCGTTGGGACAGGGCCGGTGAGACCCAGTACTTC

abundance: NA
d_gene: NA
j_gene: TRBJ2-2
v_gene: TRBV4-2
CDR3aa: CASSLVAGSLPGPGELFF
CDR3nt: TGTGCCAGCAGCCTCGTTGCGGGGTCTCTTCCCGGGCCCGGGGAGCTGTTTTTT

abundance: once
d_gene: TRBD2
j_gene: TRBJ2-7
v_gene: TRBV9
CDR3aa: CASSPGGFYEQYF
CDR3nt: TGTGCCAGCTCGCCGGGAGGGTTCTACGAGCAGTACTTC

abundance: NA
d_gene: TRBD1
j_gene: TRBJ2-7
v_gene: TRBV3-1/TRBV3-2
CDR3aa: CASSPGGRRQQGATYEQYF
CDR3nt: TGTGCCAGCAGCCCAGGGGGGAGGCGCCAACAGGGGGCCACTTACGAGCAGTACTTC

abundance: NA
d_gene: NA
j_gene: TRBJ1-3
v_gene: TRBV9
CDR3aa: CASSALDGNTIYF
CDR3nt: TGTGCCAGCAGCGCCTTGGATGGAAACACCATATATTTT

abundance: few
d_gene: NA
j_gene: TRBJ1-5
v_gene: TRBV5-1
CDR3aa: CASSRIPLSGSSNQPQHF
CDR3nt: TGCGCCAGCAGTAGAATACCCTTGTCAGGGAGTAGCAATCAGCCCCAGCATTTT